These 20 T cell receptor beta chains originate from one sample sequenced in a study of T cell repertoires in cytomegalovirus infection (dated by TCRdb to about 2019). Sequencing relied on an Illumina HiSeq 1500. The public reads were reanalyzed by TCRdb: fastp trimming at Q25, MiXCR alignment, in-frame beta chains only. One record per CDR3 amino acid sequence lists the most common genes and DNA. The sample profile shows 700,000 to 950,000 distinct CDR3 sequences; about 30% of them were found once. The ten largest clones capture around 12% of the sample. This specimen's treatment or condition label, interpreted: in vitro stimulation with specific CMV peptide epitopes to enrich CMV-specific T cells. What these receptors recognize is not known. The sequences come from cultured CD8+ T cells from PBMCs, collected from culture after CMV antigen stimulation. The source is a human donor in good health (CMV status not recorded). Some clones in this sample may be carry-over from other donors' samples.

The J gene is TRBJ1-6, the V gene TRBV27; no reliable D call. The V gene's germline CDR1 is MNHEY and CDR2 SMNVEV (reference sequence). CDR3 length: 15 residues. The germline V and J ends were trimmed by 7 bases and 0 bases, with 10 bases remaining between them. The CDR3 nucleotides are TGTGCCAGCATGGAGGAGACCTCCTATAATTCACCCCTCCACTTT. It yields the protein CASMEETSYNSPLHF.

CDR3 DNA: TGTGCCATCAGCGACCGGGGGTTAACAGATACGCAGTATTTT. It yields the protein CAISDRGLTDTQYF. This chain connects TRBV2 to TRBJ2-3; perhaps TRBD2 as D (6 bases). CDR1 and CDR2 from the germline V gene are SNHLY and FYNNEI. The length of the CDR3 is 14 residues. The V end was cut by 10 bases, the J end by 3 bases, with 17 bases between.

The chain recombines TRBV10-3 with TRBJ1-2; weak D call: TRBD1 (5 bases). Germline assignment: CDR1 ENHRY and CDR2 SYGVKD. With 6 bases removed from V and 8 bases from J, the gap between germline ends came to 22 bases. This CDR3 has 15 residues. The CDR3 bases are TGTGCCATCAGCTCCACCGACAGCCGCCTAGGAGGCTACACCTTC. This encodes CAISSTDSRLGGYTF.

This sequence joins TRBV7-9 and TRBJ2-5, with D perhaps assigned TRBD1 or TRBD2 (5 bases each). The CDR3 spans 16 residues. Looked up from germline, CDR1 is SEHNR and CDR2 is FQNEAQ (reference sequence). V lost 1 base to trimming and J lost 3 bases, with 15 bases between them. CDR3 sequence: CASSLVGTKTKETQYF. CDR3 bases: TGTGCCAGCAGCTTAGTTGGGACCAAAACAAAAGAGACCCAGTACTTC.

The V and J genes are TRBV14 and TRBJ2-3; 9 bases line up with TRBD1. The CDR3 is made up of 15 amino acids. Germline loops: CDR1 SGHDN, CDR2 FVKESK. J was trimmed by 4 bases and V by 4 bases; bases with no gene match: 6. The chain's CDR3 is CASSPTGGRSDTQYF. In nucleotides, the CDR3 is TGTGCCAGCAGCCCTACAGGGGGCCGGTCAGATACGCAGTATTTT.

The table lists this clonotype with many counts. CDR3 DNA: TGTGCCAGCAGCGCCCTCCTGGTAGCGGGGGGCTCCTACAATGAGCAGTTCTTC. Translated, it gives CASSALLVAGGSYNEQFF. The chain is built from TRBV7-6 and TRBJ2-1; TRBD2 aligns across 10 bases. CDR1 and CDR2 (germline): SGHVS, FNYEAQ. There are 18 residues in the CDR3. The J segment lost 0 bases and the V segment lost 5 bases, leaving 10 bases of the junction unmatched.

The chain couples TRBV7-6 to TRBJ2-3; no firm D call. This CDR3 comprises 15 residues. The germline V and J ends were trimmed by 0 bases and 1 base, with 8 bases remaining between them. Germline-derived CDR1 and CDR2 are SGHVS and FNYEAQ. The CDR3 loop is CASSLAFGGTDTQYF. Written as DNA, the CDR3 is TGTGCCAGCAGCTTAGCGTTTGGAGGCACAGATACGCAGTATTTT.

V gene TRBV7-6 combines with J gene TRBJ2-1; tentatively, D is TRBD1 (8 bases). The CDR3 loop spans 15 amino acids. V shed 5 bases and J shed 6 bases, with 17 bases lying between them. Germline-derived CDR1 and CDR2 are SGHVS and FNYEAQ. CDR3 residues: CASSPDRGGPNEQFF. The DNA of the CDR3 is TGTGCCAGCAGCCCCGACAGGGGAGGGCCCAATGAGCAGTTCTTC.

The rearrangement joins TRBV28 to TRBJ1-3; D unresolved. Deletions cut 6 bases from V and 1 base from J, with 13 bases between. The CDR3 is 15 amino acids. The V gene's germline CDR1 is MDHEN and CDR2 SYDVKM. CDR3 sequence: CASRSTSLSGNTIYF. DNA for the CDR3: TGTGCCAGCAGGTCCACATCTCTTTCTGGAAACACCATATATTTT.

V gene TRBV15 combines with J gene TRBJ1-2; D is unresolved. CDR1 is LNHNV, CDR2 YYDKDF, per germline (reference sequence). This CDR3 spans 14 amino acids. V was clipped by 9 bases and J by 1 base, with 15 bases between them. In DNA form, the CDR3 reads TGTGCCACGAAGGACTCCAAAATTAACTATGGCTACACCTTC. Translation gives CATKDSKINYGYTF. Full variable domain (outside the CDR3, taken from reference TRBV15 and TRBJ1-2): DAMVIQNPRYQVTQFGKPVTLSCSQTLNHNVMYWYQQKSSQAPKLLFHYYDKDFNNEADTPDNFQSRRPNTSFCFLDIRSPGLGDTAMYLCATKDSKINYGYTFGSGTRLTVV.

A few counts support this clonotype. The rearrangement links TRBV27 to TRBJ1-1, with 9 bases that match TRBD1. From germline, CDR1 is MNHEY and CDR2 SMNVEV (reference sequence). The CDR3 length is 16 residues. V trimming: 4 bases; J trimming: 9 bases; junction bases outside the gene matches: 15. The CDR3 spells CASSSHPSRDREQAFF. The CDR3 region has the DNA TGTGCCAGCAGTTCCCACCCGTCCCGGGACAGGGAGCAAGCTTTCTTT.

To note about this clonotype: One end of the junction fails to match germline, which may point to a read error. CDR3 DNA: TGTGGCAGCAGCTTACAAAGGGGGCGGGCTGGGGCCAACGTCCTGACTTTC. Its protein is CGSSLQRGRAGANVLTF. The chain joins TRBV13 to TRBJ2-6, with 7 bases identical to TRBD1. Germline loops: CDR1 PRHDT, CDR2 FYEKMQ (reference sequence). The CDR3 has 17 residues.

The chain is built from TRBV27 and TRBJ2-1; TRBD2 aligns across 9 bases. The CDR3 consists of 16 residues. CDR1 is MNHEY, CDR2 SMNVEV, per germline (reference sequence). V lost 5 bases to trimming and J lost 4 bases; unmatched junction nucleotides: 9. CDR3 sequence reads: CASSDAGGLSYNEQFF. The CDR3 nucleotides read TGTGCCAGCAGTGACGCGGGGGGGTTGTCTTACAATGAGCAGTTCTTC.

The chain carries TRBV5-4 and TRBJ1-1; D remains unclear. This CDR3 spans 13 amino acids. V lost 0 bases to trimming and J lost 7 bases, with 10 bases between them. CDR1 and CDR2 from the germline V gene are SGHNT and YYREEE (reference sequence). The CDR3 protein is CASSLVPGSEAFF. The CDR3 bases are TGTGCCAGCAGCTTGGTCCCAGGCAGTGAAGCTTTCTTT.

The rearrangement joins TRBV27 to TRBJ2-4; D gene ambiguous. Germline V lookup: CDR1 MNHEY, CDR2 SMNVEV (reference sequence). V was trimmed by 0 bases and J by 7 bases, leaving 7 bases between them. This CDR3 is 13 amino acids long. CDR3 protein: CASSLSSRNIQYF. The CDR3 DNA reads TGTGCCAGCAGTTTATCGTCCCGGAACATTCAGTACTTC.

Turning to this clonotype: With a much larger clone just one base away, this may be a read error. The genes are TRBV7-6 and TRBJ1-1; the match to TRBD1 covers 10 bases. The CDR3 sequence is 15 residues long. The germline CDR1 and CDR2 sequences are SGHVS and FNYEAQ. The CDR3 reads CANSTRTGGNTEAFF. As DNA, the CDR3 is TGTGCCAACAGCACTCGGACAGGGGGAAACACTGAAGCTTTCTTT.

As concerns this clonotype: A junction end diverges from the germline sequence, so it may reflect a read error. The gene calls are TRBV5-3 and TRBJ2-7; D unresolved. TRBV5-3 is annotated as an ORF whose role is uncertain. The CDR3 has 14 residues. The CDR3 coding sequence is TGTGCCAGCAGCTTGGCGGTTCCCTCCTACGAGCAGTACTTC. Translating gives CASSLAVPSYEQYF.

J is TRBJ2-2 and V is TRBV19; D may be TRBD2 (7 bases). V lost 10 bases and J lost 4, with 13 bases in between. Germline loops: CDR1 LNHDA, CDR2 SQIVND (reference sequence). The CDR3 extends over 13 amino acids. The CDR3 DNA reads TGTGCCACCGAGGGGGGGACCACCGGGGAGCTGTTTTTT. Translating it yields CATEGGTTGELFF.

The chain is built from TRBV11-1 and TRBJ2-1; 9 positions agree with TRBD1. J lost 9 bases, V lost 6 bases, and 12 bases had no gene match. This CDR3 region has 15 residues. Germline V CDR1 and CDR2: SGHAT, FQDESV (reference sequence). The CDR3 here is CASSPPGTGMIEQFF. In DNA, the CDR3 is TGTGCCAGCAGTCCCCCCGGGACAGGGATGATTGAGCAGTTCTTC.

The CDR3 here is CASSLGGQTYEQYV. In nucleotides, the CDR3 is TGTGCCAGCAGCTTAGGAGGACAGACCTACGAGCAGTACGTC. This chain joins TRBV7-9 and TRBJ2-7, with D possibly TRBD1 on 6 matching bases. Trimming stripped 1 base from V and 2 bases from J, with 9 bases between. Germline V CDR1 and CDR2: SEHNR, FQNEAQ (reference sequence). The CDR3 runs to 14 residues.